Listed below are T cell receptor beta chains from one sample, sequenced in a study of cytomegalovirus exposure and HLA in healthy donors. TCRdb keeps only in-frame clones here, not all; method: immunoSEQ multiplex PCR. This sample carries fewer than 200,000 clones, 84% of them seen once, and the ten largest clones take approximately 0.98%. The material sequenced was PBMCs. The receptors derive from a man aged 25 to 40 in good health and CMV-seronegative. CDR3s include the opening cysteine and the closing phenylalanine or tryptophan. The D gene is left open where the match is weak. Not every row has a clone size; where given, it reads once, few, many or a size class.

j_call,v_call,d_call,clone_size,cdr3_aa,cdr3_nt
TRBJ2-1,TRBV6-5,-,-,CASSDLGPGEQFF,TGTGCCAGCAGTGATTTGGGTCCGGGTGAGCAGTTCTTC
TRBJ1-1,TRBV7-2,TRBD1,few,CASSPQGDTEAFF,TGTGCCAGCAGCCCCCAGGGGGACACTGAAGCTTTCTTT
TRBJ1-1,TRBV6-5,-,-,CASSITGDREAFF,TGTGCCAGCAGCATAACAGGAGATCGTGAAGCTTTCTTT
TRBJ2-1,TRBV14,TRBD2,-,CASSLQTSGDYNEQFF,TGTGCCAGCAGCCTCCAGACTAGCGGGGACTACAATGAGCAGTTCTTC
TRBJ1-2,TRBV29-1,-,-,CSVEPGRVSNYGYTF,TGCAGCGTTGAACCTGGCCGGGTCTCAAACTATGGCTACACCTTC
TRBJ2-7,TRBV4-3,-,-,CASSQDGQPAYEQYF,TGCGCCAGCAGCCAAGATGGGCAGCCCGCCTACGAGCAGTACTTC
TRBJ2-3,TRBV6-5,TRBD2,-,CASSYVSGRSDTQYF,TGTGCCAGCAGTTACGTTAGCGGGAGGTCAGATACGCAGTATTTT
TRBJ2-7,TRBV19,TRBD2,-,CASSMSLGTSGSYEQYF,TGTGCCAGTAGTATGAGTTTGGGGACTAGCGGATCCTACGAGCAGTATTTC
TRBJ2-3,TRBV28,-,-,CASSLTGSYTQYF,TGTGCCAGCAGCTTGACGGGTTCATATACGCAGTATTTT
TRBJ1-1,TRBV30,TRBD1,-,CAWIPLEWRWGQGDTEAFF,TGTGCCTGGATACCCTTGGAATGGAGATGGGGACAGGGGGACACTGAAGCTTTCTTT
TRBJ2-5,TRBV5-4,TRBD2,-,CASSWGGDKETQYF,TGTGCCAGCAGCTGGGGGGGGGATAAAGAGACCCAGTACTTC
TRBJ2-1,TRBV19,-,once,CANRCHEQFF,TGTGCCAACCGGTGCCATGAGCAGTTCTTC
TRBJ2-1,TRBV7-2,TRBD2,-,CASSRLAGGPGEQFF,TGTGCCAGCAGTCGTCTAGCGGGAGGGCCGGGTGAGCAGTTCTTC
TRBJ1-3,TRBV5-1,-,once,CASSLEDGGTGNTIYF,TGCGCCAGCAGCTTGGAGGATGGGGGCACTGGAAACACCATATATTTT
TRBJ2-1,TRBV6-1,-,few,CASSEQGNEQFF,TGTGCCAGCAGTGAACAGGGGAATGAGCAGTTCTTC
TRBJ2-4,TRBV28,-,-,CASSLTPDSPAKNIQYF,TGTGCCAGCAGTTTGACCCCGGACAGCCCAGCCAAAAACATTCAGTACTTC
TRBJ2-5,TRBV28,TRBD2,-,CASSTQELARETQYF,TGTGCCAGCAGTACCCAAGAACTAGCGAGAGAGACCCAGTACTTC
TRBJ1-1,TRBV2,-,once,CASGSTAGDTEAFF,TGTGCCAGCGGATCTACAGCGGGTGACACTGAAGCTTTCTTT
TRBJ2-1,TRBV27,-,few,CASSLLTVGLSYNEQFF,TGTGCCAGCAGTTTACTCACAGTAGGACTGTCCTACAATGAGCAGTTCTTC
TRBJ2-7,TRBV19,-,-,CASSIDLVSAARYF,TGTGCCAGTAGTATAGACCTTGTTAGCGCAGCCCGGTACTTC
TRBJ1-1,TRBV5-1,-,-,CASSFRRGGRGTEAFF,TGCGCCAGCAGCTTCAGGCGGGGGGGGCGCGGCACTGAAGCTTTCTTT
TRBJ2-3,TRBV27,TRBD2,-,CASSLGTSGAWIDTQYF,TGTGCCAGCAGTTTAGGGACTAGCGGGGCCTGGATAGATACGCAGTATTTT
TRBJ1-1,TRBV7-8,-,-,CASSLGFWGAGRNTEAFF,TGTGCCAGCAGCTTAGGGTTCTGGGGCGCAGGGCGTAACACTGAAGCTTTCTTT
TRBJ1-1,TRBV7-8,-,-,CASSLRRGALTEAFF,TGTGCCAGCAGCCTACGGCGGGGGGCGCTTACTGAAGCTTTCTTT
TRBJ1-5,TRBV2,-,-,CASRAGLGGQPQHF,TGTGCCAGCAGGGCCGGCCTGGGAGGCCAGCCCCAGCATTTT
TRBJ2-3,TRBV25-1,-,-,CASSGPGASTDTQYF,TGTGCCAGCAGTGGCCCCGGAGCTAGCACAGATACGCAGTATTTT
TRBJ2-1,TRBV28,TRBD1,-,CASNHRGQAVYNEQFF,TGTGCCAGCAACCACAGGGGACAGGCGGTTTACAATGAGCAGTTCTTC
TRBJ1-2,TRBV6-5,TRBD1,-,CASSYDRDGYTF,TGTGCCAGCAGTTACGACAGGGATGGCTACACCTTC
TRBJ1-5,TRBV19,-,once,CASSFILQPQHF,TGTGCCAGTAGTTTCATTTTGCAGCCCCAGCATTTT
TRBJ2-3,TRBV5-1,TRBD2,-,CASRVVRESLLLAGGNLSTDTQYF,TGCGCCAGCAGGGTGGTGAGGGAATCCCTCTTGTTAGCGGGGGGAAATCTTAGCACAGATACGCAGTATTTT
TRBJ2-7,TRBV15,-,-,CATSRGTAPYEQYF,TGTGCCACCAGCAGAGGGACTGCCCCCTACGAGCAGTACTTC
TRBJ2-7,TRBV5-1,TRBD1,-,CASSLGDRAFYEQYF,TGCGCCAGCAGCTTGGGGGACAGGGCCTTCTACGAGCAGTACTTC
TRBJ2-5,TRBV28,TRBD2,-,CASSSLLAGGPQETQYF,TGTGCCAGCAGTTCCTTACTAGCGGGGGGGCCCCAAGAGACCCAGTACTTC